The rows below give T cell receptor beta chains drawn from one sample of a study of T cell changes during pregnancy in multiple sclerosis. The method was immunoSEQ multiplex PCR; TCRdb's version includes in-frame clones alone and lacks a portion of them. The sample holds about 40,000 clones; around 90% are singletons and the top ten take 0.43%. The material was CD4+ T cells from peripheral blood mononuclear cells, obtained in the third trimester of pregnancy. All receptors derive from a female donor with multiple sclerosis, enrolled in a pregnancy study. The conserved cysteine and the conserved F or W are not part of the CDR3 here.

TRBJ1-1,TRBV18,ASFFSENTEAF
TRBJ2-3,TRBV11-2,ASSLARRAGQGFTDTQY
TRBJ2-1,TRBV30,AWRLGSEQF
TRBJ1-1,TRBV30,AWRVSVKNTEAF
TRBJ2-1,TRBV7-2,ASSLRLAGGPDEQF
TRBJ1-2,TRBV30,AWSVLQGRGYGYT
TRBJ2-5,TRBV6-1,ASSFRAGLGETQY
TRBJ2-3,TRBV2,ASSPGRSSTDTQY
TRBJ2-1,TRBV5-4,ASSPGRRAASSSYNEQF
TRBJ1-6,TRBV19,ATRDRLNSPLH
TRBJ2-5,TRBV7-9,ASSLGSPQETQY
TRBJ2-1,TRBV19,ASSTSAPLGLLLQNEQF
TRBJ2-1,TRBV5-1,ASSLGPTSGTYNEQF
TRBJ2-1,TRBV11-2,ASSWGLAGGRREQF
TRBJ2-2,TRBV19,ASSMVRLAGARRTGELF
TRBJ1-3,TRBV7-2,ASSLEGTVSGNTIY
TRBJ2-7,TRBV29-1,SVGQRSSYEQY
TRBJ2-4,TRBV9,ASSVGNGNIQY
TRBJ1-1,TRBV18,ASSLERGRTEAF
TRBJ1-2,TRBV2,ASHLGGRGYT
TRBJ2-7,TRBV10-1,ATYRAPGEQY
TRBJ2-7,TRBV5-4,ASSSWRSYEQY
TRBJ2-3,TRBV13,ASSLDGRSSTDTQY
TRBJ1-3,TRBV7-6,ASSSLGTGNTIY
TRBJ2-7,TRBV29-1,SVDRGGRGYEQY
TRBJ1-1,TRBV6-6,ASRETGGWDTEAF
TRBJ1-1,TRBV2,ASSGRNTEAF
TRBJ1-4,TRBV18,ASSATTTNEKLF
TRBJ2-1,TRBV29-1,SVGTGGYNEQF
TRBJ2-7,TRBV2,ASMTSAPTYEQY
TRBJ1-2,TRBV9,ASSALGDYGYT
TRBJ1-1,TRBV2,ASSLAMNTEAF
TRBJ1-1,TRBV19,ASTPYRGSTEAF
TRBJ1-1,TRBV30,ALDPTWGGTEAF
TRBJ2-1,TRBV5-1,ASSTDGTSSNEQF
TRBJ2-1,TRBV7-9,ASGPGEGVNEQF
TRBJ2-1,TRBV19,ASMVAGGRYNEQF
TRBJ1-2,TRBV7-8,ASSLGGLSQANYGYT
TRBJ2-2,TRBV5-1,ASSVGLPFGTGELF
TRBJ2-1,TRBV5-1,ASSRRLAGGSNEQF